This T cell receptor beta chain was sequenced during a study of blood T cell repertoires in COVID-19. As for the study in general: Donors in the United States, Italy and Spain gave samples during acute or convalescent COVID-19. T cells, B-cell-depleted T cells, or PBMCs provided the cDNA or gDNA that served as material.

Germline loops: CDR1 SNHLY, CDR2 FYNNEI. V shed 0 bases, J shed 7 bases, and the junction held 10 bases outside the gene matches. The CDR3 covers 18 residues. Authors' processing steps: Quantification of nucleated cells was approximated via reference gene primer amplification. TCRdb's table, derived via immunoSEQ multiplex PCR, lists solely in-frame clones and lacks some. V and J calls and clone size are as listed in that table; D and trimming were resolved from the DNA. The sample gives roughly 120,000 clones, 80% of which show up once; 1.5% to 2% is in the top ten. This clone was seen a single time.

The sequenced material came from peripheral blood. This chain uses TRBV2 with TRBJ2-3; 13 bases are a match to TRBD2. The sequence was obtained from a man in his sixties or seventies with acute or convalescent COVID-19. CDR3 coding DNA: TGTGCCAGCAGTGAAGCGCCCCCCCGACTAGCGGGGGGATATACGCAGTATTTT. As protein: CASSEAPPRLAGGYTQYF.